These 15 T cell receptor beta chains share one sample of origin, sequenced in a study of shared clonotypes between healthy human individuals. Measured with immunoSEQ multiplex PCR; TCRdb has only the in-frame clones, and not every one. The sample shows about 960,000 clones, 70% to 85% of them seen only once. Specimen: memory CD4+ T cells sorted from blood. Subset defined: CD45RA-negative fraction. The receptors stem from a man between 18 and 29 years old in good health.

For this clone: A much larger clone is a single base away; this may be a read error. The chain links TRBV6-6 to TRBJ2-2; D is uncertain. Trimming pared 2 bases from V and 4 bases from J, leaving 2 bases between. CDR1 is MNHNY and CDR2 is SVGAGI in the germline V gene (reference sequence). This CDR3 spans 12 amino acids. As DNA, the CDR3 is TGTGCCAGCAGTTACGCCACCGGGGAGCTGTTTTTT. Translated, it gives CASSYATGELFF.

The chain employs TRBV6-5 and TRBJ2-3, with 9 bases matching TRBD1. Looked up from germline, CDR1 is MNHEY and CDR2 is SVGAGI. CDR3 length: 15 amino acids. V shed 6 bases and J 4 bases; nucleotides not matched to a gene: 8. CDR3 amino acids: CASSLQGARADTQYF. Written as DNA, the CDR3 is TGTGCCAGCAGCCTACAGGGGGCTAGGGCAGATACGCAGTATTTT.

This sequence joins TRBV19 and TRBJ2-5, with 7 bases matching TRBD1. In germline, CDR1 is LNHDA, CDR2 SQIVND (reference sequence). The CDR3 has 14 residues. V was clipped by 4 bases and J by 2 bases; unmatched bases: 4. In DNA form, the CDR3 reads TGTGCCAGTAGTACCCGACAGGGTCAAGAGACCCAGTACTTC. It codes for CASSTRQGQETQYF.

A note on this clone: The sample has other DNA sequences that encode this CDR3 too. CDR3 sequence reads: CASSLTGSSYEQYF. The CDR3 nucleotides are TGTGCCAGCAGCTTGACGGGAAGTTCCTACGAGCAGTACTTC. The V gene is TRBV5-4, the J gene TRBJ2-7, with D tentatively TRBD2 (5 bases). Germline-derived CDR1 and CDR2 are SGHNT and YYREEE (reference sequence). Trimming cost V 1 base and J 1 base, with 9 bases left between them. The CDR3 is 14 amino acids.

In its sample, this clone was seen many times. The sample carries other DNA sequences with the same CDR3. V usage is TRBV5-1 and J usage is TRBJ1-4; maybe TRBD1 (6 bases). Trimming removed 4 bases at V and 8 bases at J, with 24 bases between. This CDR3 has 17 amino acids. CDR1 is SGHRS, CDR2 YFSETQ, per germline. CDR3 in amino acids: CASSPGDTRPGREKLFF. DNA of the CDR3: TGCGCCAGCAGCCCTGGGGACACGAGACCCGGCCGCGAAAAACTGTTTTTT.

The chain has TRBV10-2 and TRBJ2-2; D is unresolved. V lost 0 bases, J lost 5 bases, and 10 bases lay in between. The CDR3 covers 15 residues. The germline gives CDR1 WSHSY, CDR2 SAAADI. The CDR3 reads CASSESPPGTGELFF. CDR3 nucleotide sequence: TGCGCCAGCAGTGAGTCACCCCCCGGGACCGGGGAGCTGTTTTTT.

This clone was counted a single time. This chain connects TRBV5-1 to TRBJ2-7; D may match TRBD1 or TRBD2 (8 bases each). The germline V gene has CDR1 SGHRS and CDR2 YFSETQ. Trimming removed 4 bases at V and 2 bases at J, with 22 bases between. CDR3 length equals 17 residues. The CDR3 is CASSKTGANGRAYEQYF. For the CDR3, the DNA is TGCGCCAGCAGCAAGACAGGGGCCAACGGGAGGGCCTACGAGCAGTACTTC.

The chain combines TRBV4-2 with TRBJ2-2, with TRBD2 matching 7 bases. With V trimmed by 3 bases and J by 7 bases, 11 bases remained unmatched. The CDR3 totals 16 residues. Germline CDR1 is LGHNA and CDR2 is YNFKEQ. The CDR3: CASSHSSGDPGGELFF. The CDR3 nucleotides are TGTGCCAGCAGCCATTCCAGCGGGGACCCGGGCGGGGAGCTGTTTTTT.

This clone was detected a few times. A read error may be the cause here, since a much bigger clone is one base away. J is TRBJ2-3 and V is TRBV7-9; D call uncertain. The CDR3 contains 12 residues. Trimming stripped 5 bases from V and 2 bases from J, with 5 bases between. CDR1 is SEHNR and CDR2 is FQNEAQ in the germline V gene (reference sequence). CDR3 amino acids: CASSVVTDTQYF. In DNA, the CDR3 is TGTGCCAGCAGCGTAGTCACAGATACGCAGTATTTT.

The chain uses TRBV28 and TRBJ2-3; 7 bases fit TRBD2. V dropped 4 bases and J dropped 2; count of bases not matched to a gene: 15. Germline V lookup: CDR1 MDHEN, CDR2 SYDVKM. The CDR3 consists of 18 residues. CDR3 DNA sequence: TGTGCCAGCAGTTCCCCCTTGGGCGGGGGAGCGGACACAGATACGCAGTATTTT. This sequence encodes CASSSPLGGGADTDTQYF.

Concerning this clone: This sample also contains other DNA sequences that code for the same CDR3. V gene TRBV18 combines with J gene TRBJ1-5; D gene ambiguous. Germline CDR1 is KGHSH and CDR2 is LQKENI. The CDR3 is 14 residues long. V was trimmed by 2 bases and J by 0 bases, leaving 5 bases between them. CDR3 in amino acids: CASSPGDSNQPQHF. The CDR3 DNA reads TGTGCCAGCTCACCAGGGGATAGCAATCAGCCCCAGCATTTT.

For the CDR3, the DNA is TGTGCCAGCAGTGGAGGACAGGGACACTCCTACGAGCAGTACTTC. Translated: CASSGGQGHSYEQYF. This sequence joins TRBV6-1 and TRBJ2-7, with 8 bases identical to TRBD1. V shed 4 bases, J shed 0 bases, and the junction held 5 bases outside the gene matches. The CDR3 contains 15 residues. Germline CDR1 and CDR2: MNHNS and SASEGT.

This chain connects TRBV6-5 to TRBJ1-2; the match to TRBD1 covers 9 bases. Germline-derived CDR1 and CDR2 are MNHEY and SVGAGI. The CDR3 extends over 14 amino acids. V dropped 3 bases and J dropped 4; count of bases not matched to a gene: 3. The CDR3 is CASSYTDRGYGYTF. The CDR3, as DNA: TGTGCCAGCAGTTATACGGACAGGGGCTATGGCTACACCTTC.

The chain employs TRBV5-6 and TRBJ2-2; D not resolved. Germline CDR1 SGHDT, CDR2 YYEEEE. The CDR3 has 13 amino acids. Trimming took off 1 base at V and 7 bases at J, with 8 bases between the two ends. The CDR3 bases are TGTGCCAGCAGCTTGATCGGATACGGGGAGCTGTTTTTT. Protein product: CASSLIGYGELFF.

This chain links TRBV5-1 with TRBJ2-7; D unclear. The ends were cut back, 0 bases at V and 1 base at J, with 8 bases in the middle. The CDR3 is 14 residues long. Germline V lookup: CDR1 SGHRS, CDR2 YFSETQ. The CDR3 loop reads CASSLEKGSYEQYF. The CDR3 region has the DNA TGCGCCAGCAGCTTGGAAAAAGGATCCTACGAGCAGTACTTC.